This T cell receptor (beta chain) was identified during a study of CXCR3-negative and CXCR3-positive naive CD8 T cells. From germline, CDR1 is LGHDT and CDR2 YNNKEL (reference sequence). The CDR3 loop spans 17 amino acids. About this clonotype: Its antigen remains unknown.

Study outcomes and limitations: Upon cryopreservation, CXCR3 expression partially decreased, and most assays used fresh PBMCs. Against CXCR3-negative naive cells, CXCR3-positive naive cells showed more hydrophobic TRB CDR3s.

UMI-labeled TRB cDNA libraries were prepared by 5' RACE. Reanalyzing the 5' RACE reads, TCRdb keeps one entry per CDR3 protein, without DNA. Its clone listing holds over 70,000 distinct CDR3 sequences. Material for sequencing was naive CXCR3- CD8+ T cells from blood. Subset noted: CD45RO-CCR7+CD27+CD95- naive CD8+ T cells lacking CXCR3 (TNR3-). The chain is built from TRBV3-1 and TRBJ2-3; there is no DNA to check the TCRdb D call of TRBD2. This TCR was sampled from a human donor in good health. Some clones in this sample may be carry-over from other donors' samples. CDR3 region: CASSQDGTSQFTDTQYF.